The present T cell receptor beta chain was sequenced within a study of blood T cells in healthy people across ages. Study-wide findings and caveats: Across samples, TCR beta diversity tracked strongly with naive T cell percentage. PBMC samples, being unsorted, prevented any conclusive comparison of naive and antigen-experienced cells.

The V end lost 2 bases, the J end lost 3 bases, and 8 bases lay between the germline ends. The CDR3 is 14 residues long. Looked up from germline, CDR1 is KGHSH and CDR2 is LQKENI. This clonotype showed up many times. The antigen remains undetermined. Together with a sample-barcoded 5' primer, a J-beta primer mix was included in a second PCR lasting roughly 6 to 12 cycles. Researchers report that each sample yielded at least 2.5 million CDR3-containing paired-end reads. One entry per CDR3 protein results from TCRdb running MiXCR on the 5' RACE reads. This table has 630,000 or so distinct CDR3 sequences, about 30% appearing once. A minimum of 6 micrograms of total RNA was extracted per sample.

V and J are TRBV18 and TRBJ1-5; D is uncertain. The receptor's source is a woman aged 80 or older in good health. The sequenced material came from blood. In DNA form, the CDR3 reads TGTGCCAGCTCACCAGGAGGGATCAATCAGCCCCAGCATTTT. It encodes CASSPGGINQPQHF.